The 21 T cell receptor beta chains below come from one sample, sequenced in a study of shared clonotypes between healthy human individuals. Data came from immunoSEQ multiplex PCR; TCRdb stores just in-frame clones and leaves some out. The sample includes around 500,000 clones, over 75% seen only once; the top ten take roughly 13%. Input material: PBMCs. The receptor set was obtained from a woman in her thirties or forties in good health. Some clones in this sample may be carry-over from other donors' samples.

The genes are TRBV28 and TRBJ2-1, with D possibly matching TRBD2 (7 bases). V shed 5 bases and J shed 6 bases, with 14 bases lying between them. Germline V gene sequence: CDR1 MDHEN, CDR2 SYDVKM. The CDR3 consists of 14 residues. The CDR3 region has the DNA TGTGCCAGCAGTCCCTGGGGGGGCGGCAATGAGCAGTTCTTC. Its translation: CASSPWGGGNEQFF.

The J gene is TRBJ2-7, the V gene TRBV7-8; tentative D call: TRBD1 (7 bases). There are 16 residues in the CDR3. In germline, CDR1 is SGHVS, CDR2 FQNEAQ. Trimming pared 4 bases from V and 2 bases from J, leaving 18 bases between. The DNA of the CDR3 is TGTGCCAGCAGCTCCAGGGGGGATAGCGGAACCTACGAGCAGTACTTC. Residues: CASSSRGDSGTYEQYF.

Regarding this clone: A far more abundant clone sits one base away, making this likely a read error. The CDR3 reads CASMTGVNTEALF. The CDR3 region has the DNA TGTGCCAGCATGACAGGGGTGAACACTGAAGCTCTCTTT. The chain links TRBV2 to TRBJ1-1, with 8 bases lining up with TRBD1. Germline CDR1 reads SNHLY; CDR2 reads FYNNEI. This CDR3 is 13 amino acids long.

The chain uses TRBV2 and TRBJ2-4, with 8 bases matching TRBD1. CDR1 is SNHLY, CDR2 FYNNEI, per germline. V lost 8 bases to trimming and J lost 7 bases; unmatched junction nucleotides: 4. This CDR3 contains 12 residues. The CDR3: CASSWDRNIQYF. The DNA of the CDR3 is TGTGCCAGCTCCTGGGACAGGAACATTCAGTACTTC. The complete variable domain, with remaining parts taken from reference TRBV2 and TRBJ2-4, reads EPEVTQTPSHQVTQMGQEVILRCVPISNHLYFYWYRQILGQKVEFLVSFYNNEISEKSEIFDDQFSVERPDGSNFTLKIRSTKLEDSAMYFCASSWDRNIQYFGAGTRLSVL.

For this clone: With a far larger clone one base away, a read error is the likely cause. V is TRBV5-1 and J is TRBJ2-2; TRBD1 might be the D (6 bases). The CDR3 extends over 14 amino acids. Germline-derived CDR1 and CDR2 are SGHRS and YFSETQ. V lost 5 bases and J 1 base, leaving 9 bases between the germline ends. The CDR3 bases are TGCGCCAGCAGGTACAGGGTGAACACCGGGGAGCTGTTTTTT. Translating it yields CASRYRVNTGELFF.

The rearrangement joins TRBV9 to TRBJ2-3, with 9 bases lining up with TRBD1. Trimming at V came to 2 bases and at J to 7 bases, leaving 11 bases not matched to a gene. Germline values: CDR1 SGDLS, CDR2 YYNGEE. This CDR3 has 16 amino acids. CDR3: CASSVQTGGSSNTQYF. The DNA for the CDR3 is TGTGCCAGCAGCGTCCAAACAGGGGGCTCCAGCAATACGCAGTATTTT.

The V gene is TRBV7-9, the J gene TRBJ2-1, with 8 bases that match TRBD2. The CDR3 covers 16 residues. V gave up 5 bases and J gave up 4 bases; unmatched junction bases: 10. Germline V gene data show CDR1 as SEHNR and CDR2 as FQNEAQ (reference sequence). This CDR3 reads CASSISAGVKYNEQFF. CDR3 coding DNA: TGTGCCAGCAGCATCTCAGCGGGGGTAAAGTACAATGAGCAGTTCTTC.

This rearrangement joins TRBV2 to TRBJ2-3; D gene uncertain. This CDR3 region has 11 residues. The germline V gene encodes CDR1 SNHLY and CDR2 FYNNEI. The V gene lost 5 bases and the J gene lost 3 bases, with 3 bases spanning the gap. This chain's CDR3 is CASSWTDTQYF. CDR3 bases: TGTGCCAGCAGTTGGACAGATACGCAGTATTTT.

The chain uses TRBV6-1 and TRBJ2-7; D unresolved. In germline, CDR1 is MNHNS, CDR2 SASEGT. Trimming stripped 7 bases from V and 5 bases from J, with 18 bases between. This CDR3 is 14 amino acids long. The DNA of the CDR3 is TGTGCCAGCACCCGACTCAACCTGGTGGACGAGCAGTACTTC. Translation: CASTRLNLVDEQYF.

Turning to this clone: This likely came from a read error, as a far larger clone is one base away. The chain uses TRBV28 and TRBJ2-3, with TRBD1 as a possible D gene (6 bases). The CDR3 length is 14 residues. V was trimmed by 5 bases and J by 4 bases, leaving 13 bases between them. Germline V gives CDR1 MDHEN, CDR2 SYDVKM. The CDR3 loop reads CASSRGTIADTQYF. The CDR3 DNA follows: TGTGCCAGCAGTAGGGGGACCATCGCAGATACGCAGTATTTT.

This rearrangement joins TRBV11-2 to TRBJ1-2, with TRBD1 matching over 7 bases. The CDR3 is made up of 16 amino acids. Losses at the gene ends were 4 bases for V and 3 bases for J; bases not matched to a gene: 11. In germline, CDR1 is SGHAT, CDR2 FQNNGV. CDR3 amino acids: CASSSTGARIDYGYTF. The DNA for the CDR3 is TGTGCCAGCAGCTCAACAGGGGCTCGGATTGACTATGGCTACACCTTC.

V usage is TRBV19 and J usage is TRBJ2-5; D is uncertain. V was pared by 6 bases and J by 1 base, with 15 bases between. CDR3 length: 15 amino acids. Germline values: CDR1 LNHDA, CDR2 SQIVND (reference sequence). The CDR3 sequence is CASSPSRATQETQYF. As DNA, the CDR3 is TGTGCCAGTAGCCCGTCCCGGGCCACCCAAGAGACCCAGTACTTC.

The V gene is TRBV5-1, the J gene TRBJ2-1, with a weak D call TRBD2 (6 bases). Germline V gene data show CDR1 as SGHRS and CDR2 as YFSETQ. CDR3 length equals 15 residues. V lost 2 bases and J lost 0, with 9 bases in between. CDR3 DNA sequence: TGCGCCAGCAGCTTCGAAGCGGGCTCCTACAATGAGCAGTTCTTC. It is translated as CASSFEAGSYNEQFF.

The rearrangement uses TRBV29-1 and TRBJ2-2; TRBD2 aligns across 7 bases. Germline V CDR1 and CDR2: SQVTM, ANQGSEA. V was clipped by 6 bases and J by 2 bases; unmatched bases: 6. The CDR3 length is 14 residues. The CDR3 DNA sequence: TGCAGCGTCCGACTAGCACCAAACACCGGGGAGCTGTTTTTT. This translates into CSVRLAPNTGELFF.

The chain joins TRBV28 to TRBJ1-2; 8 bases map to TRBD1. With 6 bases clipped from V and 2 bases from J, the junction kept 17 bases outside the gene matches. The CDR3 extends over 18 amino acids. Germline CDR1 MDHEN, CDR2 SYDVKM. In DNA form, the CDR3 reads TGTGCCAGCAGATCTATTACCCCGACAGGGGAGGGGAACTATGGCTACACCTTC. This codes for CASRSITPTGEGNYGYTF.

Concerning this clone: This likely stems from a read error, as it lies one base from a far larger clone. The DNA of the CDR3 is TGTGCCAGCATGGGTACTACTGAAGCTTTCTTT. Amino acid sequence: CASMGTTEAFF. V usage is TRBV2 and J usage is TRBJ1-1; no reliable D call. Trimming removed 7 bases at V and 5 bases at J, with 8 bases between. This CDR3 has 11 residues. Germline CDR1 is SNHLY and CDR2 is FYNNEI.

The J gene is TRBJ2-7, the V gene TRBV9; 10 bases map to TRBD2. CDR1 is SGDLS and CDR2 is YYNGEE in the germline V gene. The CDR3 totals 15 residues. J was trimmed by 5 bases and V by 0 bases; bases with no gene match: 5. CDR3 amino acids: CASSVAPSGSNEQYF. Written as DNA, the CDR3 is TGTGCCAGCAGCGTAGCCCCTAGCGGGAGTAACGAGCAGTACTTC.

This clone was counted many times. The rearrangement links TRBV2 to TRBJ1-4; 9 bases are shared with TRBD1. The CDR3 sequence is 14 residues long. Germline values: CDR1 SNHLY, CDR2 FYNNEI. With 5 bases clipped from V and 8 bases from J, the junction kept 6 bases outside the gene matches. The CDR3 loop is CASSSGQGEEKLFF. The CDR3 DNA is TGTGCCAGCAGTTCGGGACAGGGCGAAGAAAAACTGTTTTTT.

The V and J genes are TRBV9 and TRBJ2-7; unclear D gene. The CDR3 covers 12 residues. Trimming cost V 4 bases and J 7 bases, with 12 bases left between them. Germline-derived CDR1 and CDR2 are SGDLS and YYNGEE. CDR3 nucleotides: TGTGCCAGCAGCCCCGACTTTTTTGAGCAGTACTTC. It specifies CASSPDFFEQYF.

The chain links TRBV5-6 to TRBJ2-1, with D possibly called TRBD1 or TRBD2 (5 bases each). This CDR3 has 15 residues. Trimming pared 2 bases from V and 2 bases from J, leaving 11 bases between. In germline, CDR1 is SGHDT, CDR2 YYEEEE. This CDR3 is CASSFRDPPYNEQFF. For the CDR3, the DNA is TGTGCCAGCAGCTTCCGGGACCCACCCTACAATGAGCAGTTCTTC. Drawing the rest from reference TRBV5-6 and TRBJ2-1, the complete variable domain is DAGVTQSPTHLIKTRGQQVTLRCSPKSGHDTVSWYQQALGQGPQFIFQYYEEEERQRGNFPDRFSGHQFPNYSSELNVNALLLGDSALYLCASSFRDPPYNEQFFGPGTRLTVL.

A word on this clone: This likely reflects a read error, since a far larger clone is one base away. This same CDR3 is encoded by further DNA sequences in the sample. The V gene is TRBV11-2, the J gene TRBJ2-7; weak D call: TRBD2 (5 bases). CDR3 length equals 16 residues. The V end lost 8 bases, the J end lost 4 bases, and 24 bases lay between the germline ends. Germline V lookup: CDR1 SGHAT, CDR2 FQNNGV. The CDR3 region is CASGLGLGEPPYEQYF. The CDR3 nucleotides read TGTGCCAGCGGGTTGGGGTTGGGAGAGCCTCCATACGAGCAGTACTTC.